The entry below describes one TCR beta chain. Its antigen is not identified. Sorting separated CD4+ and CD8+ T cells out of PBMCs. This entry is derived from a study of CD8+ T cells in alopecia areata. The CDR3 has 15 amino acids. V lost 2 bases to trimming and J lost 4 bases; unmatched junction nucleotides: 10. The germline gives CDR1 GTSNPN, CDR2 SVGIG (reference sequence). Broader study findings: With patients, TCR sharing proved less clear than in mice, a difference possibly related to HLA. Clonality in lesional scalp, especially alopecia totalis/universalis, exceeded that of normal scalp. Scalp specimens additionally yield sequences from normal skin's resident alphabeta T cells.

The sequencing template was cDNA reverse transcribed from extracted RNA. The repertoire was sequenced with immunoSEQ multiplex PCR; TCRdb's copy has only in-frame clones and lacks some. The table shows 110,000 to 150,000 clones, with less than 65% occurring only once. The TCR originated in a human donor in good health. This sequence joins TRBV30 and TRBJ2-7, with 8 bases lining up with TRBD2. Sequenced input: CD8+ T cells sorted from blood. CDR3: CAWSPPSGRRYEQYF. CDR3 nucleotides: TGTGCCTGGAGTCCCCCCAGCGGGAGAAGGTACGAGCAGTACTTC.